The clone carrying this T cell receptor beta chain was seen ten or more times. The antigen is unknown. This record belongs to a study of T-cell memory formation after mild COVID-19. There are 13 residues in the CDR3. CDR1 SGHKS and CDR2 YYEKEE come from the germline V gene (reference sequence). V lost 4 bases and J 7 bases, leaving 12 bases between the germline ends. Study-wide results and caveats: Clones that got smaller from day 15 to 85 had even CD4/CD8, while clones growing later tipped toward CD4+.

After 5'RACE with constant-segment primers, TCR alpha and TCR beta cDNA libraries carrying sample barcodes and UMIs were obtained. MiXCR was run by TCRdb on the 5' RACE reads, yielding one entry per CDR3 protein. Of over 40,000 distinct CDR3 sequences listed, around 10% are singletons. This sequence was found in a young man who had mild COVID-19 (a few samples of this study predate the infection). Cell type and time point are not known. The sequencing input was PBMCs or a T cell subset sorted from them (not recorded which). This chain uses TRBV5-5 with TRBJ2-1; D not certain. CDR3 DNA sequence: TGTGCCAGCAGCCCCGACTGGTCAAATGAGCAGTTCTTC. Its translation is CASSPDWSNEQFF.